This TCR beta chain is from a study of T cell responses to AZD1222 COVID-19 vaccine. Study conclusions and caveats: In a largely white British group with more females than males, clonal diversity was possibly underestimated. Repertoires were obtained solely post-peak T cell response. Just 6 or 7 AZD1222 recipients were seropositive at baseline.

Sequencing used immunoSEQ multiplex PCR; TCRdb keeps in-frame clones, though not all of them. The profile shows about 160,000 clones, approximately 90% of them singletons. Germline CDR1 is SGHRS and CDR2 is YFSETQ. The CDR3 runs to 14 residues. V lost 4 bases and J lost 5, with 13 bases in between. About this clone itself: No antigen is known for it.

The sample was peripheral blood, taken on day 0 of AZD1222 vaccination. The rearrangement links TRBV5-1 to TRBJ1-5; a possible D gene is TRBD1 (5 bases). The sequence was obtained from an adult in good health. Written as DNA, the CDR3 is TGCGCCAGCAGCCTCGGGACGGTGGATCAGCCCCAGCATTTT. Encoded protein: CASSLGTVDQPQHF.